A single sample is the source of the 12 T cell receptor beta chains below, sequenced in a study of shared clonotypes between healthy human individuals (TCRdb year 2020). Libraries were prepared through the immunoSEQ multiplex PCR assay. TCRdb took this table from immuneACCESS and kept in-frame rearrangements with V and J called. Such tables lack part of the clones; where checked against another copy, unresolved V genes explain under half of the gap, and the rest is unexplained. The sample profile shows about 2 million clones; 85% to 95% of them were found once. Jointly, the top ten make up more than 0.1% of the sample. The specimen was naive CD4+ T cells sorted from blood. The cell subset or site label, read with the paper, signifies: CD45RA+ positively selected. The receptors come from a man aged 18-30 years in good health.

This clone was seen just once. This rearrangement joins TRBV7-9 to TRBJ1-6; D is undetermined. This CDR3 is 14 amino acids long. V was shortened by 2 bases and J by 7 bases, with 9 bases between the two germline ends. CDR1 and CDR2 (germline): SEHNR, FQNEAQ (reference sequence). DNA of the CDR3: TGTGCCAGCAGCTTACAGTTGGGCAATTCACCCCTCCACTTT. Translating it yields CASSLQLGNSPLHF. The variable domain in full, completed from reference TRBV7-9 and TRBJ1-6, reads DTGVSQNPRHKITKRGQNVTFRCDPISEHNRLYWYRQTLGQGPEFLTYFQNEAQLEKSRLLSDRFSAERPKGSFSTLEIQRTEQGDSAMYLCASSLQLGNSPLHFGNGTRLTVT.

The V call is TRBV30, the J call TRBJ2-1; TRBD2 is a possible D gene (5 bases). This CDR3 is built from 15 residues. Germline CDR1 reads GTSNPN; CDR2 reads SVGIG (reference sequence). V was pared by 3 bases and J by 2 bases, with 14 bases between. The CDR3 sequence: CAWSKGGRAYNEQFF. The CDR3 DNA is TGTGCCTGGAGCAAAGGCGGGCGGGCCTACAATGAGCAGTTCTTC.

The chain is built from TRBV19 and TRBJ2-1; 9 bases fit TRBD2. This CDR3 has 12 residues. Trimming removed 6 bases from V and 6 bases from J; junction bases left unmatched: 0. Germline values: CDR1 LNHDA, CDR2 SQIVND (reference sequence). CDR3 protein: CASRAGGNEQFF. In DNA, the CDR3 is TGTGCCAGTAGAGCGGGAGGCAATGAGCAGTTCTTC.

With regard to this clone: This specimen includes other DNA sequences encoding the same CDR3. The chain is built from TRBV20-1 and TRBJ1-1; 7 bases match TRBD1. Germline loops: CDR1 DFQATT, CDR2 SNEGSKA (reference sequence). Germline trimming cut 6 bases from V and 3 bases from J; bases unmatched to any gene: 1. The CDR3 spans 11 residues. The CDR3 region is CSATGDTEAFF. The CDR3 DNA follows: TGCAGTGCAACAGGGGACACTGAAGCTTTCTTT.

The chain has TRBV10-3 and TRBJ1-4; tentative D call: TRBD1 (5 bases). Looked up from germline, CDR1 is ENHRY and CDR2 is SYGVKD. The CDR3 has 17 amino acids. The V and J ends lost 4 bases and 0 bases respectively, with 15 bases between them. DNA for the CDR3: TGTGCCATCAGTGGAGGGACGGAGGCCGCAACTAATGAAAAACTGTTTTTT. It specifies CAISGGTEAATNEKLFF.

As concerns this clone: Other nucleotide sequences from this sample produce the same CDR3. This chain uses TRBV2 with TRBJ1-5; 9 positions agree with TRBD1. The germline gives CDR1 SNHLY, CDR2 FYNNEI. This CDR3 spans 15 amino acids. V was clipped by 4 bases and J by 2 bases; unmatched bases: 3. The CDR3 DNA sequence: TGTGCCAGCAGTGGACAGGGGGGAGGCAATCAGCCCCAGCATTTT. Residues: CASSGQGGGNQPQHF.

V usage is TRBV30 and J usage is TRBJ2-7, with 9 bases lining up with TRBD2. The CDR3 runs 14 residues. In germline, CDR1 is GTSNPN, CDR2 SVGIG (reference sequence). V shed 1 base, J shed 1 base, and the junction held 2 bases outside the gene matches. The chain's CDR3 is CAWSGGLASYEQYF. CDR3 DNA sequence: TGTGCCTGGAGTGGCGGACTAGCGTCCTACGAGCAGTACTTC.

This clone showed up just once. The chain couples TRBV5-6 to TRBJ1-2; D perhaps matches TRBD1 (6 bases). The CDR3 is made up of 16 amino acids. From germline, CDR1 is SGHDT and CDR2 YYEEEE. Trimming shortened V by 4 bases and J by 0 bases, and 16 bases separated the two germline ends. This CDR3 reads CASSPPRWTANYGYTF. The CDR3 region has the DNA TGTGCCAGCAGCCCCCCCCGGTGGACAGCTAACTATGGCTACACCTTC.

A remark on this clone: Other DNA sequences in the same sample also yield this CDR3. V usage is TRBV18 and J usage is TRBJ2-5; 8 bases line up with TRBD1. The CDR3 extends over 13 amino acids. Germline CDR1 reads KGHSH; CDR2 reads LQKENI. Trimming cost V 3 bases and J 4 bases; bases outside gene matches: 1. For the CDR3, the DNA is TGTGCCAGCTCACCCGGACAGGGAGAGACCCAGTACTTC. Amino acid sequence: CASSPGQGETQYF.

A single count supports this clone. Distinct nucleotide sequences in the sample also encode this CDR3. The V and J genes are TRBV10-2 and TRBJ2-7; the D is unclear. The CDR3 extends over 12 amino acids. CDR1 and CDR2 (germline): WSHSY, SAAADI. V was cut by 6 bases and J by 0 bases, with 6 bases left in between. CDR3 nucleotide sequence: TGCGCCAGCAGGGACCTCTCCTACGAGCAGTACTTC. As protein: CASRDLSYEQYF.

The V gene is TRBV7-3, the J gene TRBJ2-2, with 12 bases lining up with TRBD2. Germline loops: CDR1 SGHTA, CDR2 FQGTGA. This CDR3 is built from 18 residues. V shed 5 bases, J shed 3 bases, and the junction held 10 bases outside the gene matches. CDR3 sequence reads: CASSPRWRLAGDTGELFF. The CDR3 nucleotides are TGTGCCAGCAGCCCACGGTGGAGACTAGCGGGGGACACCGGGGAGCTGTTTTTT.

V usage is TRBV30 and J usage is TRBJ2-1; either TRBD1 or TRBD2 may fit D (5 bases each). The CDR3 has 12 amino acids. Trimming removed 1 base at V and 10 bases at J, with 11 bases between. Germline CDR1 is GTSNPN and CDR2 is SVGIG (reference sequence). The CDR3 region is CAWSETGREQFF. CDR3 sequence (DNA): TGTGCCTGGAGTGAAACGGGACGGGAGCAGTTCTTC.